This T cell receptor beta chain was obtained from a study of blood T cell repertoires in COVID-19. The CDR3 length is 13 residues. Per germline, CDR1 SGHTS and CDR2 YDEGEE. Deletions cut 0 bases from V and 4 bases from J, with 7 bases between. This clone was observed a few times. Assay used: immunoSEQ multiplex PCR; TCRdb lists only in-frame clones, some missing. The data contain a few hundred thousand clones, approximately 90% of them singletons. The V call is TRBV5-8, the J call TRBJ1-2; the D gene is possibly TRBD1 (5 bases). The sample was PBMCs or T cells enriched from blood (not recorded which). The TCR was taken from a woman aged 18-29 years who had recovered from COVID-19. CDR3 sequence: CASSLAGVYGYTF. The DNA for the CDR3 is TGTGCCAGCAGCTTGGCGGGGGTCTATGGCTACACCTTC. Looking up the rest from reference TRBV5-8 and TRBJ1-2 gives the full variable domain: EAGVTQSPTHLIKTRGQQATLRCSPISGHTSVYWYQQALGLGLQFLLWYDEGEERNRGNFPPRFSGRQFPNYSSELNVNALELEDSALYLCASSLAGVYGYTFGSGTRLTVV.